This paragraph covers one TCR beta chain sequence. In the source study's methods: Counts of nucleated cells, estimated from reference gene primer amplification, were obtained. TCRdb's copy holds only in-frame clones and misses some; the assay was immunoSEQ multiplex PCR. V, J and clone size were drawn from that table, and D and trimming were deduced from the DNA. The table has 250,000 or so clones, approximately 86% seen once. The data derive from a study of blood T cell repertoires in COVID-19. Across the whole study: Acute and convalescent COVID-19 samples came from the United States, Italy and Spain.

J was trimmed by 3 bases and V by 5 bases; bases with no gene match: 8. In germline, CDR1 is SGHRS, CDR2 YFSETQ. The CDR3 contains 17 residues. Input material: peripheral blood. V gene TRBV5-1 combines with J gene TRBJ2-1; 13 nucleotides match TRBD2. The sequence came from a man under 40 with active or convalescent COVID-19. CDR3 loop: CASSSTSGGAVYNEQFF. CDR3 bases: TGCGCCAGCAGTTCCACTAGCGGGGGGGCCGTCTACAATGAGCAGTTCTTC.